This record concerns one T cell receptor beta chain sequence. Its antigen remains undetermined. Base-call qualities are not available, and no considerably larger clone is one nucleotide away. The cysteine opens and the phenylalanine closes a CDR3 of 12 amino acids. Left in the record is the CDR3 DNA by itself, 36 bases read in frame from the first base. The germline V gene (reference sequence) gives CDR1 as GTSNPN and CDR2 as SVGIG. Trimming costs V 0 bases and J 6 bases, and their ends lie 6 bases apart. The data derive from a study of beta chain features in type 1 diabetes (dated by TCRdb to about 2018). Concerning the study at large: No differences in mean age, gender distribution, total cell number or subset yield were found between patients and healthy donors. A total of 85 million to 140 million sorted cells were examined across all samples, and a strong correlation was observed between cell number per subset and RNA yield. The study compared the TCRB repertoires of sorted circulating CD4+ T cell subsets in recently diagnosed type 1 diabetes patients with those in matched healthy donors. Naive and central memory subsets were obtained from all 30 or so donors, but regulatory and stem cell-like memory subsets were isolated from only 8 patients and roughly 8 healthy donors.

A single peripheral blood draw of about 116 mL on average was collected from each donor into heparinised tubes. A BD FACSAria II was used to sort naive, central memory, regulatory and stem cell-like memory CD4+ T cells with a panel that included CD45RO, CCR7, CD25, CD127, CD95 and CD27. Every sorted population had a purity above 95%. PBMCs were separated immediately by Lymphoprep density gradient centrifugation and were stained directly, without being cultured. To minimize batch effects, samples were stained and sorted in pairs, one healthy donor with one patient per experiment. The research as a whole found: Patients with type 1 diabetes made fewer insertions and deleted more nucleotides at VDJ recombination sites, implying thymic rearrangement abnormalities. Sequencing cDNA rather than genomic DNA could over-represent highly expressing activated cells, although activation and CD3 levels did not differ between groups. PCR may preferentially amplify shorter templates, but because patient and control samples were amplified and corrected together, any resulting skew would affect both groups equally. Type 1 diabetes patients showed a moderate but significant shortening of TCRB CDR3 length in all four CD4+ subsets. Only small numbers of individuals were included in the HLA sub-analyses, which left unresolved whether HLA type had any influence on TCRB rearrangement. Naive, central memory and regulatory TCRB repertoires appeared more similar among patients than among healthy donors.

All of the isolated RNA was reverse transcribed with the High Capacity cDNA Reverse Transcription Kit, so expressed TCRB transcripts were sequenced. Deep immunoSEQ sequencing was performed on naive, central memory and regulatory T cell samples, with an average of roughly 3.3 million total reads per sample. After sorted cells were lysed in RLT buffer, RNA was extracted with DNase-treated RNeasy Micro or Mini kits, with the choice depending on cell number. Each cell subset was processed on its own to prevent cross-contamination, while patient and healthy donor samples were processed together. The immunoSEQ multiplex PCR was used to amplify TCRB sequences from cDNA, yielding 87-bp fragments that span the CDR3 region. The amplicons were sequenced using the Illumina HiSeq platform. The paper's data handling went like this. Synthetic template baselines were used to correct PCR bias computationally, reads within Hamming distance 2 were collapsed together, and singletons that could not be merged were discarded. By aligning reads against IMGT, V, D and J genes, CDR3 length, and insertions or deletions at six rearrangement sites were assigned. Within each subset, clonotype counts were normalized to sorted cell number, after which true diversity and Gini coefficients were computed with the tcR R package. Repertoire sharing was quantified using the overlap coefficient calculated on TCRB nucleotide sequences. Out-of-frame TCRB sequences from naive cells were analyzed to stand in for the pre-selection repertoire. The immuneACCESS repertoire file appears here via TCRdb, limited to in-frame rearrangements. These files lack a portion of the clones; in checked studies, under half of the deficit traces to unresolved V genes, and the cause of the others is not known. V, J and clone size reflect that table, while D and trimming were determined from the DNA. Within this sample are about 710,000 clones, with about 14% of them counted one time only. The top ten hold 0.03% to 0.04% of the sample.

The TCR sequence derives from a man younger than 30 with type 1 diabetes. The specimen sequenced was naive CD4+ T cells from blood. Explained via the paper, the cell subset or site label denotes: true naive CD4+ T cells. The rearranged chain carries TRBV30 and TRBJ2-1; no confident D gene assignment can be made. DNA sequence: TGTGCCTGGAGTGTATCCATCAATGAGCAGTTCTTC. This translates into CAWSVSINEQFF.